The 11 T cell receptor beta chains below come from one sample, sequenced in a study of Graves' ophthalmopathy and Graves' hyperthyroidism. For repertoire sequencing, the TCR beta CDR3 regions were amplified from RNA transcripts. Amplification began with first-round RT-PCR using HTBI primers, then second-round multiplex PCR was performed. TCRdb analysed the multiplex PCR reads with MiXCR anew, one entry per CDR3 protein. Of approximately 380,000 distinct CDR3 sequences listed, around 21% are singletons. The sample taken for sequencing was peripheral blood. These TCRs come from a woman aged 18 to 35 with stable Graves' hyperthyroidism.

As concerns this clonotype: A much larger clone lies one base from this, so it may be a read error. The chain couples TRBV11-2 to TRBJ2-2; unclear D gene. CDR1 is SGHAT and CDR2 is FQNNGV in the germline V gene. This CDR3 region has 14 residues. With 0 bases removed from V and 4 bases from J, the gap between germline ends came to 6 bases. CDR3 nucleotide sequence: TGTGCCAGCAGCTTAGAAGGGCTCACCGGGGAGCTGTTTTTT. Its translation is CASSLEGLTGELFF.

The table lists this clonotype with many counts. The chain combines TRBV30 with TRBJ1-6, with D possibly TRBD1 on 5 matching bases. This CDR3 is 17 amino acids long. The V end lost 4 bases, the J end lost 0 bases, and 16 bases lay between the germline ends. Looked up from germline, CDR1 is GTSNPN and CDR2 is SVGIG (reference sequence). CDR3 DNA sequence: TGTGCCTGGACCCGAAGGACACTGAGCTCCTATAATTCACCCCTCCACTTT. Residues: CAWTRRTLSSYNSPLHF.

This clonotype was detected many times. The chain couples TRBV12-3 or TRBV12-4 to TRBJ2-7; D gene unclear. V was shortened by 3 bases and J by 3 bases, with 9 bases between the two germline ends. This CDR3 is 13 amino acids long. The CDR3 protein is CASSFSSVYEQYF. The CDR3 bases are TGTGCCAGCAGTTTTTCCAGCGTCTACGAGCAGTACTTC.

This clonotype was found a few times. The rearrangement uses TRBV11-2 and TRBJ2-2; no definite D call. Germline lookup yields CDR1 SGHAT and CDR2 FQNNGV. This CDR3 is 17 amino acids long. Trimming took off 3 bases at V and 1 base at J, with 15 bases between the two ends. CDR3 sequence: CASSFFWFDQNTGELFF. DNA for the CDR3: TGTGCCAGCAGCTTCTTTTGGTTTGACCAGAACACCGGGGAGCTGTTTTTT.

The sample holds many counts of this clonotype. The chain has TRBV6-1 and TRBJ2-7; 7 bases are a match to TRBD2. The CDR3 has 14 residues. CDR1 and CDR2 (germline): MNHNS, SASEGT. J lost 5 bases, V lost 0 bases, and 4 bases had no gene match. The CDR3 spells CASSEASGRDEQYF. CDR3 bases: TGTGCCAGCAGTGAAGCGTCGGGGAGGGACGAGCAGTACTTC.

The sample holds many counts of this clonotype. This rearrangement joins TRBV28 to TRBJ2-7, with a possible D match to TRBD1 (6 bases). Germline assignment: CDR1 MDHEN and CDR2 SYDVKM. The CDR3 totals 15 residues. Trimming left V 1 base short and J 7 bases short, with 17 bases between. CDR3 DNA sequence: TGTGCCAGCAGTTTATCCCGATTGGGGGCGGCTGAGCAGTACTTC. This encodes CASSLSRLGAAEQYF.

This clonotype has ten or more counts. The V gene is TRBV10-3, the J gene TRBJ1-2; 10 bases line up with TRBD1. Germline V CDR1 and CDR2: ENHRY, SYGVKD. The ends lost 7 bases at V and 4 bases at J; junction bases unmatched: 9. The CDR3 spans 15 residues. CDR3 sequence: CAITNTGQGTYGYTF. In DNA, the CDR3 is TGTGCCATCACTAACACGGGACAGGGGACCTATGGCTACACCTTC.

There are many counts of this clonotype. The CDR3 sequence: CASSLNRGITEAFF. The CDR3 DNA reads as TGTGCCAGCAGCTTAAACAGGGGTATTACTGAAGCTTTCTTT. V and J are TRBV13 and TRBJ1-1; 7 bases match TRBD1. Germline V gives CDR1 PRHDT, CDR2 FYEKMQ (reference sequence). V trimming: 2 bases; J trimming: 5 bases; junction bases outside the gene matches: 5. This CDR3 contains 14 residues.

This clonotype was observed many times. The chain recombines TRBV5-4 with TRBJ1-1, with a weak D call TRBD1 (5 bases). Looked up from germline, CDR1 is SGHNT and CDR2 is YYREEE (reference sequence). CDR3 length: 14 residues. Deletions cut 4 bases from V and 0 bases from J, with 10 bases between. The CDR3 nucleotides are TGTGCCAGCAGCACCGCGACAGTGAACACTGAAGCTTTCTTT. This gives the protein CASSTATVNTEAFF.

This clonotype was picked up many times. The CDR3: CASSWVGGAAYEQYF. The CDR3 nucleotides are TGCGCCAGCAGCTGGGTGGGGGGGGCAGCCTACGAGCAGTACTTC. J is TRBJ2-7 and V is TRBV5-1, with D perhaps TRBD2 (7 bases). Germline lookup yields CDR1 SGHRS and CDR2 YFSETQ. V shed 3 bases and J shed 2 bases, with 15 bases lying between them. The CDR3 totals 15 residues.

This clonotype turned up a few times. The chain uses TRBV4-1 and TRBJ1-5; no definite D call. The germline V gene encodes CDR1 MGHRA and CDR2 YSYEKL. The CDR3 loop spans 16 amino acids. V was shortened by 3 bases and J by 6 bases, with 18 bases between the two germline ends. The CDR3 region is CASSHPLPKGGQPQHF. The CDR3 nucleotides are TGCGCCAGCAGCCATCCCCTCCCCAAGGGAGGTCAGCCCCAGCATTTT.